Sequencing of this T cell receptor (beta chain) was carried out in a study of T-cell reconstitution after alpha-beta-depleted transplantation in children. Unique molecular identifiers were incorporated when the TCRbeta library was constructed. TCRdb analysed the PCR reads with MiXCR anew, one entry per CDR3 protein. The table records more than 450,000 distinct CDR3 sequences, 15% to 20% of them present only once. The CDR3 sequence is 13 residues long. The germline CDR1 and CDR2 sequences are SQVTM and ANQGSEA. V was pared by 6 bases and J by 4 bases, with 8 bases of the junction left unmatched. The sample was PBMCs from the stem cell graft donor, taken from the stem cell graft. The genes are TRBV29-1 and TRBJ2-7; 8 nucleotides agree with TRBD1. This TCR was sampled from a human donor who donated a stem cell graft to a child with acute lymphoblastic leukemia. The CDR3 DNA reads as TGCAGCGTAGGACAGGGCATGGGTTACGAGCAGTACTTC. As protein: CSVGQGMGYEQYF.